These 25 T cell receptor beta chains were sequenced from one sample in a study of T cells in Graves' hyperthyroidism and ophthalmopathy. Template material for amplifying TCR beta CDR3 regions consisted of RNA transcripts. During a first-round RT-PCR of the TCR CDR3, the HTBI primer set was used. Using its own MiXCR run on the multiplex PCR reads, TCRdb lists one record per CDR3 protein. The sample shows 550,000 to 800,000 distinct CDR3 sequences, roughly 17% of them seen only once. Source material: blood. Receptors originate from a man younger than 35 with Graves' hyperthyroidism.

This sequence joins TRBV7-9 and TRBJ2-5; D is ambiguous. The germline gives CDR1 SEHNR, CDR2 FQNEAQ (reference sequence). The V end was cut by 3 bases, the J end by 2 bases, with 7 bases between. The CDR3 length is 13 residues. The CDR3 here is CASSLRIQETQYF. The CDR3 region has the DNA TGTGCCAGCAGCTTGAGGATTCAAGAGACCCAGTACTTC.

The V gene is TRBV28, the J gene TRBJ1-5; D is undetermined. V lost 5 bases, J lost 7 bases, and 18 bases lay in between. CDR3 size: 15 residues. The germline V gene encodes CDR1 MDHEN and CDR2 SYDVKM. Here the CDR3 DNA reads TGTGCCAGCAGTCCCCACGGGATCCTGGGGCAGCCCCAGCATTTT. Its translation is CASSPHGILGQPQHF.

A few counts support this clonotype. The chain employs TRBV20-1 and TRBJ2-2; 9 bases agree with TRBD1. Germline CDR1 and CDR2: DFQATT and SNEGSKA (reference sequence). There are 14 residues in the CDR3. V lost 3 bases and J lost 4; bases outside the gene matches: 3. The CDR3 coding sequence is TGCAGTGCTAGGGGGACAGGGAGCACCGGGGAGCTGTTTTTT. As protein: CSARGTGSTGELFF.

There are a few counts of this clonotype. J is TRBJ2-1 and V is TRBV12-3 or TRBV12-4; possible D gene TRBD1, 5 bases. V shed 3 bases and J shed 9 bases, with 15 bases lying between them. The CDR3 is 14 amino acids. CDR3 in DNA: TGTGCCAGCAGTTTTGGGGCCACATCGGTTGAGCAGTTCTTC. Its translation: CASSFGATSVEQFF.

This clonotype was recorded a few times. V and J are TRBV7-9 and TRBJ2-7, with 7 bases matching TRBD2. CDR1 and CDR2 from the germline V gene are SEHNR and FQNEAQ (reference sequence). This CDR3 has 12 residues. With 6 bases clipped from V and 5 bases from J, the junction kept 4 bases outside the gene matches. In DNA, the CDR3 is TGTGCCAGCAGGCGGGAGAACGACGAGCAGTACTTC. Its protein is CASRRENDEQYF.

The table lists this clonotype with many counts. V gene TRBV28 combines with J gene TRBJ1-2; 7 bases are shared with TRBD1. This CDR3 comprises 16 residues. V was clipped by 2 bases and J by 3 bases; unmatched bases: 9. The V gene's germline CDR1 is MDHEN and CDR2 SYDVKM. CDR3 in amino acids: CASSLPNQGGDYGYTF. In DNA form, the CDR3 reads TGTGCCAGCAGTTTACCAAACCAGGGGGGTGACTATGGCTACACCTTC.

This clonotype has at least ten counts. The chain employs TRBV9 and TRBJ1-1; D is possibly TRBD1 (6 bases). The V end was cut by 2 bases, the J end by 4 bases, with 12 bases between. The CDR3 loop spans 14 amino acids. CDR1 and CDR2 from the germline V gene are SGDLS and YYNGEE. Here the CDR3 DNA reads TGTGCCAGCAGCGTTCAGGGGTCGGGCACTGAAGCTTTCTTT. Protein product: CASSVQGSGTEAFF.

In DNA form, the CDR3 reads TGTGCCAGCAGCTTGGTCCCTCGACAGGATAATGAAAAACTGTTTTTT. Protein sequence: CASSLVPRQDNEKLFF. The rearrangement joins TRBV5-5 to TRBJ1-4; tentatively, D is TRBD1 (6 bases). V shed 0 bases and J shed 4 bases, with 13 bases lying between them. From germline, CDR1 is SGHKS and CDR2 YYEKEE (reference sequence). CDR3 length: 16 residues.

This clonotype was counted many times. The J gene is TRBJ2-5, the V gene TRBV6-1; 7 positions agree with TRBD1. CDR1 and CDR2 from the germline V gene are MNHNS and SASEGT. This CDR3 is 13 amino acids long. The junction had 6 bases not matched to a gene; V was cut back by 7 bases and J by 4 bases. The CDR3 DNA is TGTGCCAGCATCCCACGACAGGGAGAGACCCAGTACTTC. Protein product: CASIPRQGETQYF.

This chain joins TRBV20-1 and TRBJ1-4, with a possible D match to TRBD1 (5 bases). CDR1 is DFQATT and CDR2 is SNEGSKA in the germline V gene (reference sequence). This CDR3 contains 13 residues. Trimming stripped 2 bases from V and 4 bases from J, with 8 bases between. The chain's CDR3 is CSARQGDNEKLFF. CDR3 coding DNA: TGCAGTGCTAGACAGGGAGATAATGAAAAACTGTTTTTT.

There are many counts of this clonotype. J is TRBJ2-7 and V is TRBV20-1; maybe TRBD1 (6 bases). The CDR3 length is 14 residues. V lost 3 bases and J lost 1, with 13 bases in between. CDR1 and CDR2 from the germline V gene are DFQATT and SNEGSKA (reference sequence). The CDR3 loop is CSASRQGISYEQYF. In nucleotides, the CDR3 is TGCAGTGCTAGTCGGCAGGGGATTTCCTACGAGCAGTACTTC.

This clonotype was recorded many times. V gene TRBV11-2 combines with J gene TRBJ2-1; 7 nucleotides line up with TRBD2. CDR1 is SGHAT and CDR2 is FQNNGV in the germline V gene. The trim removed 1 base at V and 9 bases at J, leaving 9 bases unmatched. The CDR3 sequence is 15 residues long. CDR3 loop: CASSLVVTSLSEQFF. In DNA form, the CDR3 reads TGTGCCAGCAGCTTAGTCGTGACTAGCCTGAGTGAGCAGTTCTTC. The full variable domain, its missing parts supplied by reference TRBV11-2 and TRBJ2-1, is EAGVAQSPRYKIIEKRQSVAFWCNPISGHATLYWYQQILGQGPKLLIQFQNNGVVDDSQLPKDRFSAERLKGVDSTLKIQPAKLEDSAVYLCASSLVVTSLSEQFFGPGTRLTVL.

This clonotype occurred a few times. This sequence joins TRBV6-2 or TRBV6-3 and TRBJ2-1; 12 bases are shared with TRBD2. This CDR3 has 15 amino acids. V gave up 7 bases and J gave up 8 bases; unmatched junction bases: 9. Germline V gives CDR1 MNHEY, CDR2 SVGEGT. The CDR3 sequence: CASIKLAGGGDEQFF. CDR3 DNA: TGTGCCAGCATTAAACTAGCGGGAGGAGGCGATGAGCAGTTCTTC.

In nucleotides, the CDR3 is TGCAGTGCTAGAGTGCCGGGGTATACTGAAGCTTTCTTT. Residues: CSARVPGYTEAFF. J is TRBJ1-1 and V is TRBV20-1; no reliable D call. This CDR3 contains 13 residues. Germline CDR1 reads DFQATT; CDR2 reads SNEGSKA (reference sequence). Trimming cost V 1 base and J 5 bases, with 11 bases left between them.

In this sample, this clonotype turned up a few times. This chain uses TRBV7-9 with TRBJ2-7; 10 nucleotides match TRBD2. The CDR3 spans 14 residues. Germline CDR1 reads SEHNR; CDR2 reads FQNEAQ (reference sequence). Unmatched junction bases numbered 4, after V lost 4 bases and J lost 4 bases. CDR3 protein: CASSSTSGFYEQYF. CDR3 nucleotides: TGTGCCAGCAGCTCGACTAGCGGGTTTTACGAGCAGTACTTC.

At least ten counts were recorded for this clonotype. The V call is TRBV9, the J call TRBJ1-1, with unresolved D. V dropped 0 bases and J dropped 0 bases, with 6 bases sitting between them. Germline CDR1 SGDLS, CDR2 YYNGEE. This CDR3 is built from 14 residues. CDR3 in DNA: TGTGCCAGCAGCGTAGCCGTAATGAACACTGAAGCTTTCTTT. This gives the protein CASSVAVMNTEAFF.

This clonotype appeared a few times. The chain employs TRBV12-3 or TRBV12-4 and TRBJ1-3; perhaps TRBD1 as D (5 bases). V lost 4 bases and J lost 4, with 11 bases in between. This CDR3 is 14 amino acids long. CDR3 loop: CASSSQGAGNTIYF. CDR3 nucleotides: TGTGCCAGCAGTTCCCAGGGAGCCGGAAACACCATATATTTT.

This clonotype was seen only a few times. V usage is TRBV27 and J usage is TRBJ2-5; 12 bases match TRBD1. Unmatched junction bases numbered 8, after V lost 8 bases and J lost 13 bases. The CDR3 length is 12 residues. In germline, CDR1 is MNHEY, CDR2 SMNVEV (reference sequence). CDR3 bases: TGTGCCAGCGGCCGGGACAGGGGGCCCCTGTACTTC. Protein: CASGRDRGPLYF.

The CDR3 sequence is CSARGGGGRYSYNEQFF. CDR3 coding DNA: TGCAGTGCTAGAGGGGGAGGCGGGAGATACTCCTACAATGAGCAGTTCTTC. The V and J genes are TRBV20-1 and TRBJ2-1, with TRBD2 matching over 7 bases. After removal of 1 base from V and 0 bases from J, the junction contained 9 bases not matched to a gene. This CDR3 comprises 17 residues. Germline loops: CDR1 DFQATT, CDR2 SNEGSKA (reference sequence).

The sample holds many counts of this clonotype. The rearrangement links TRBV28 to TRBJ1-5, with 8 bases that match TRBD1. Per germline, CDR1 MDHEN and CDR2 SYDVKM. The CDR3 has 15 amino acids. The trim removed 6 bases at V and 5 bases at J, leaving 9 bases unmatched. The CDR3 DNA sequence: TGTGCCAGCAGCTACCCAACACAGGGGGATCAGCCCCAGCATTTT. The encoded protein is CASSYPTQGDQPQHF.

The chain joins TRBV4-3 to TRBJ2-7, with TRBD1 matching 12 bases. Germline V gene data show CDR1 as LGHNA and CDR2 as YSLEER. V lost 4 bases and J lost 7; bases outside the gene matches: 5. The CDR3 loop spans 14 amino acids. CDR3 sequence reads: CASSRDRGQGEQYF. Here the CDR3 DNA reads TGCGCCAGCAGCCGGGACAGGGGGCAAGGAGAGCAGTACTTC.

Many counts were recorded for this clonotype. The rearrangement links TRBV2 to TRBJ2-7; D uncertain. The CDR3 runs to 15 residues. Germline CDR1 reads SNHLY; CDR2 reads FYNNEI. V lost 3 bases to trimming and J lost 0 bases, with 12 bases between them. CDR3 nucleotides: TGTGCCAGCAGTGATAGTCTTTACAGCTCCTACGAGCAGTACTTC. Residues: CASSDSLYSSYEQYF.

The V and J genes are TRBV19 and TRBJ2-5; the match to TRBD2 covers 7 bases. V was clipped by 5 bases and J by 13 bases; unmatched bases: 13. Per germline, CDR1 LNHDA and CDR2 SQIVND (reference sequence). CDR3 length: 13 amino acids. Written as DNA, the CDR3 is TGTGCCAGTAGTCGGCAGGCGGGAGAGTTAGGGTACTTC. Protein product: CASSRQAGELGYF.

The chain carries TRBV9 and TRBJ2-2; 11 nucleotides align to TRBD2. The germline V gene has CDR1 SGDLS and CDR2 YYNGEE. The CDR3 sequence is 17 residues long. V was pared by 4 bases and J by 6 bases, with 11 bases of the junction left unmatched. CDR3 residues: CASSSSLAGDRAGELFF. CDR3 sequence (DNA): TGTGCCAGCAGCTCCTCACTAGCGGGAGACAGGGCCGGGGAGCTGTTTTTT.

This clonotype was seen many times. V and J are TRBV28 and TRBJ2-1, with no clear D. The CDR3 length is 13 residues. Per the germline V gene, CDR1 is MDHEN and CDR2 is SYDVKM. V was trimmed by 7 bases and J by 7 bases, leaving 14 bases between them. The DNA for the CDR3 is TGTGCCAGCACCATACAAGCCAGAAATGAGCAGTTCTTC. This gives the protein CASTIQARNEQFF.